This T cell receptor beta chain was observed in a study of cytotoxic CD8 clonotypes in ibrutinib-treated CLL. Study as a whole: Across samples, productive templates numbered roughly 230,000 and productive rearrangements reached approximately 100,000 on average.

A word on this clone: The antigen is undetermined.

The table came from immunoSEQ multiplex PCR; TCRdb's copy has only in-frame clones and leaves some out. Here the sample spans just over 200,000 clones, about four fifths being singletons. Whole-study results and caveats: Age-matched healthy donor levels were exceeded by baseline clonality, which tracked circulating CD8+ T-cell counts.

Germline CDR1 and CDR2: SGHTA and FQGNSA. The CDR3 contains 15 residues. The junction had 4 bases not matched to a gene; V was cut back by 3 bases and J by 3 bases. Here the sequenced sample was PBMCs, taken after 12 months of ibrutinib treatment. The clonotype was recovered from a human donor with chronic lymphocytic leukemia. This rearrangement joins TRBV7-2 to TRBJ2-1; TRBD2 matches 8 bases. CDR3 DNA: TGTGCCAGCAGCTTGCTAGCGGGTGGCTACAATGAGCAGTTCTTC. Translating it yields CASSLLAGGYNEQFF.